A single T cell receptor (beta chain) is shown here with its context. No antigen is known for it. The PCR ran on 60 Vbeta and 13 Jbeta primers. Method: immunoSEQ multiplex PCR; TCRdb's copy keeps in-frame clones and lacks some. The sample records some 150,000 clones, about 74% being singletons. The entry originates in a study of cytomegalovirus exposure and HLA in healthy donors. General study results and limits: Confirmation in vitro established that a few CMV-associated chains were specific for CMV antigens.

This CDR3 region has 15 residues. Per the germline V gene, CDR1 is ENHRY and CDR2 is SYGVKD. Trimming cost V 1 base and J 9 bases; bases outside gene matches: 3. This chain uses TRBV10-3 with TRBJ2-2, with 12 positions matching TRBD2. The receptor was derived from a woman between 40 and 50 years old in good health and CMV-seronegative. The specimen sequenced was PBMCs. Here the CDR3 reads CAISELTSGGWELFF. CDR3 DNA sequence: TGTGCCATCAGTGAGTTGACTAGCGGGGGCTGGGAGCTGTTTTTT.